Listed below are T cell receptor beta chains from one sample, sequenced in a study of cytomegalovirus exposure and HLA in healthy donors. Generated by immunoSEQ multiplex PCR, the TCRdb table keeps only in-frame clones and is missing some. The sample lists some 130,000 clones; approximately 60% were seen once. The specimen was PBMCs. The receptors shown here come from a woman between 35 and 50 years old in good health and CMV-seronegative. Each CDR3 is given without its conserved first and last residue. Not every row has a clone size; where given, it reads once, few, many or a size class.

j_call clone_size v_call cdr3_aa
TRBJ2-7 . TRBV29-1 SVAGLNPYEQY
TRBJ1-6 . TRBV30 AWSVGQGYSPLH
TRBJ1-1 . TRBV2 ASSEMGGMNTEAF
TRBJ2-1 . TRBV2 ASRAGRESYNEQF
TRBJ1-2 . TRBV5-1 ASSPGQGAAYGYT
TRBJ2-1 . TRBV7-2 ASSATSSSYNEQF
TRBJ2-3 few TRBV6-4 ASSMNPGGSYITDTQY
TRBJ1-3 . TRBV2 ASSATSSGNTIY
TRBJ2-4 . TRBV7-2 ASSLGSGVQY
TRBJ2-7 . TRBV4-1 ASSTILRGRNEQY
TRBJ1-2 . TRBV28 ASSLSLQSSYGYT
TRBJ2-5 few TRBV5-6 ASSLDPGQETQY
TRBJ1-6 . TRBV5-6 ASRGGERSPLH
TRBJ1-2 . TRBV11-2 ASSLDRDRANYGYT